The 29 T cell receptor beta chains listed next were all sequenced from one sample in a study of blood T cells in healthy people across ages. Together with a sample-barcoded 5' primer, a J-beta primer mix was included in a second PCR lasting about 7 to 11 cycles. A single record per CDR3 protein comes from TCRdb applying MiXCR to the 5' RACE reads. The sample consists of some 1.4 million distinct CDR3 sequences, around two fifths of them appearing once. The sequenced material came from blood. The origin of the receptors is a woman aged 18-29 years in good health.

The chain carries TRBV21-1 and TRBJ1-2. TRBV21-1 is given as a pseudogene. The CDR3 contains 14 residues. CDR3 nucleotides: TGTGCCAGCAGCATGGAGGGGAGGGTAGATGGCTACACCTTC. Amino acids: CASSMEGRVDGYTF.

This chain uses TRBV11-1 with TRBJ1-1; no reliable D call. The CDR3 sequence is 13 residues long. Trimming took off 2 bases at V and 7 bases at J, with 11 bases between the two ends. Germline CDR1 and CDR2: SGHAT and FQDESV (reference sequence). The CDR3, as DNA: TGTGCCAGCAGCTTAAGGAGAGAGATTGAAGCTTTCTTT. Amino acid sequence: CASSLRREIEAFF.

This clonotype occurred a few times. The chain carries TRBV25-1 and TRBJ1-1, with a weak D call TRBD1 (6 bases). The CDR3 length is 15 residues. CDR1 and CDR2 (germline): MGHDK, SYGVNS. Deletions cut 5 bases from V and 0 bases from J, with 13 bases between. This chain's CDR3 is CASSRTALMNTEAFF. Written as DNA, the CDR3 is TGTGCCAGCAGTAGGACAGCCCTTATGAACACTGAAGCTTTCTTT.

The chain recombines TRBV5-4 with TRBJ2-4, with 7 bases aligning to TRBD1. Germline lookup yields CDR1 SGHNT and CDR2 YYREEE (reference sequence). This CDR3 comprises 17 residues. Unmatched junction bases numbered 10, after V lost 4 bases and J lost 0 bases. CDR3 bases: TGTGCCAGCAGCGAAACCGGACAGGCTCTAGCCAAAAACATTCAGTACTTC. It translates to CASSETGQALAKNIQYF.

CDR3 loop: CASSPRPYNEQYF. The CDR3 DNA is TGTGCCAGCAGCCCCCGCCCCTACAATGAGCAGTACTTC. This chain connects TRBV7-3 to TRBJ2-7, with D unresolved. The germline V gene has CDR1 SGHTA and CDR2 FQGTGA. Trimming removed 5 bases from V and 7 bases from J, with 15 bases in between. The CDR3 loop spans 13 amino acids.

V and J are TRBV15 and TRBJ2-7; 7 bases map to TRBD2. The CDR3 has 13 residues. Germline V gene lookup returns CDR1 LNHNV and CDR2 YYDKDF (reference sequence). V trimming: 7 bases; J trimming: 7 bases; junction bases outside the gene matches: 10. The CDR3 bases are TGTGCCACCACCAAGCGGGGAGGCAATGAGCAGTACTTC. Protein: CATTKRGGNEQYF.

This clonotype has a single count. The junction and the germline gene differ at one end; a read error may be behind it. The genes are TRBV4-1 and TRBJ2-3; TRBD2 might be the D (5 bases). The CDR3 length is 16 residues. Germline CDR1 reads MGHRA; CDR2 reads YSYEKL. DNA for the CDR3: TGCGCCAGCAGCCAAGACGGCGCGGCTAGCACAGATACGCGGTATTTT. Protein sequence: CASSQDGAASTDTRYF.

This clonotype came up a few times. V usage is TRBV20-1 and J usage is TRBJ2-7; D is uncertain. Between the trimmed V and J ends, which lost 0 bases and 1 base, there was a span of 10 bases. Germline V CDR1 and CDR2: DFQATT, SNEGSKA (reference sequence). The CDR3 loop spans 14 amino acids. The CDR3 DNA reads TGCAGTGCTAGAGACCTGGGTGGGTCCTACGAGCAGTACTTC. Translated, it gives CSARDLGGSYEQYF.

A single count supports this clonotype. The chain employs TRBV4-1 and TRBJ1-6, with D possibly being TRBD1 (6 bases). The CDR3 totals 17 residues. V gave up 1 base and J gave up 3 bases, with 13 bases separating them. Germline CDR1 is MGHRA and CDR2 is YSYEKL. CDR3 nucleotides: TGCGCCAGCAGCCAAGTAGGACAGCCCAGCTATAATTCACCCCTCCACTTT. Amino acids: CASSQVGQPSYNSPLHF.

The chain uses TRBV20-1 and TRBJ1-5, with D perhaps TRBD1 (6 bases). The CDR3 consists of 16 residues. Trimming left V 4 bases short and J 0 bases short, with 16 bases between. Germline V gives CDR1 DFQATT, CDR2 SNEGSKA (reference sequence). The CDR3 region has the DNA TGCAGTGCTATGAGAGGGGGGGCTTATAGCAATCAGCCCCAGCATTTT. It yields the protein CSAMRGGAYSNQPQHF.

This sequence joins TRBV20-1 and TRBJ2-7; a weak D match, TRBD1 (7 bases). The CDR3 totals 11 residues. Germline CDR1 and CDR2: DFQATT and SNEGSKA (reference sequence). V gave up 8 bases and J gave up 9 bases, with 17 bases separating them. The CDR3 sequence: CSSGAKGAQYF. CDR3 nucleotide sequence: TGCAGTTCGGGGGCTAAGGGGGCGCAGTACTTC.

The genes are TRBV29-1 and TRBJ1-5; D call uncertain. This CDR3 contains 16 residues. Deletions cut 6 bases from V and 4 bases from J, with 22 bases between. Germline V gene sequence: CDR1 SQVTM, CDR2 ANQGSEA. For the CDR3, the DNA is TGCAGCGTCCGACTTGGAGGGTCCTTACGGAATCAGCCCCAGCATTTT. As protein: CSVRLGGSLRNQPQHF.

The chain uses TRBV2 and TRBJ1-2; tentatively, D is TRBD1 (5 bases). The CDR3 covers 13 residues. Trimming pared 3 bases from V and 4 bases from J, leaving 9 bases between. Germline-derived CDR1 and CDR2 are SNHLY and FYNNEI. The DNA of the CDR3 is TGTGCCAGCAGTGAGGGGGGACGCTATGGCTACACCTTC. This codes for CASSEGGRYGYTF.

This chain links TRBV7-2 with TRBJ2-3, with D perhaps TRBD2 (5 bases). The V end was cut by 3 bases, the J end by 9 bases, with 16 bases between. The CDR3 has 14 amino acids. CDR1 SGHTA and CDR2 FQGNSA come from the germline V gene. CDR3 DNA: TGTGCCAGCAGCTTTAAAGGCGGGCCCCCAACGCAGTATTTT. This gives the protein CASSFKGGPPTQYF. The full variable domain, with the rest looked up from reference TRBV7-2 and TRBJ2-3, is GAGVSQSPSNKVTEKGKDVELRCDPISGHTALYWYRQSLGQGLEFLIYFQGNSAPDKSGLPSDRFSAERTGGSVSTLTIQRTQQEDSAVYLCASSFKGGPPTQYFGPGTRLTVL.

This clonotype has more than one count but fewer than ten. CDR3 protein: CASSYFGTSGGETQYF. Here the CDR3 DNA reads TGTGCCAGCAGTTACTTCGGGACTAGCGGGGGAGAGACCCAGTACTTC. V is TRBV6-5 and J is TRBJ2-5; 14 bases agree with TRBD2. In germline, CDR1 is MNHEY, CDR2 SVGAGI. Trimming cost V 1 base and J 4 bases; bases outside gene matches: 2. CDR3 length equals 16 residues.

This clonotype was detected only a few times. The genes are TRBV27 and TRBJ2-1, with a tentative D call TRBD2 (5 bases). The germline V gene encodes CDR1 MNHEY and CDR2 SMNVEV (reference sequence). There are 13 residues in the CDR3. The CDR3 DNA follows: TGTGCGGGGAGACTTTATTACTACAATGAGCAGTTCTTC. This translates into CAGRLYYYNEQFF.

CDR3 DNA sequence: TGTGCCAGCAGTTACTCGACTAGCGGAGAGACCCAGTACTTC. This sequence encodes CASSYSTSGETQYF. The rearrangement uses TRBV6-5 and TRBJ2-5; 9 positions agree with TRBD2. With 0 bases clipped from V and 4 bases from J, the junction kept 0 bases outside the gene matches. Germline CDR1 is MNHEY and CDR2 is SVGAGI. The CDR3 covers 14 residues.

The V call is TRBV20-1, the J call TRBJ2-5, with TRBD2 matching 10 bases. Per germline, CDR1 DFQATT and CDR2 SNEGSKA (reference sequence). The V gene end was trimmed by 3 bases and the J gene end by 0 bases; junction bases not matched to a gene: 4. The CDR3 contains 15 residues. CDR3 sequence reads: CSASKREGYQETQYF. The CDR3 bases are TGCAGTGCTAGTAAGCGGGAGGGGTACCAAGAGACCCAGTACTTC.

This clonotype was seen many times. The chain combines TRBV4-1 with TRBJ2-7; D remains unclear. V was clipped by 0 bases and J by 2 bases, with 8 bases between them. From germline, CDR1 is MGHRA and CDR2 YSYEKL. CDR3 length equals 14 residues. CDR3 amino acids: CASSQDSGPYEQYF. The CDR3 DNA follows: TGCGCCAGCAGCCAAGATTCCGGACCCTACGAGCAGTACTTC.

In its sample, this clonotype was seen many times. This chain links TRBV5-6 with TRBJ2-1; D remains unclear. The CDR3 runs to 13 residues. Germline V gene sequence: CDR1 SGHDT, CDR2 YYEEEE. Trimming removed 4 bases at V and 0 bases at J, with 5 bases between. The CDR3 DNA follows: TGTGCCAGCAGCCGGGCCTCCTACAATGAGCAGTTCTTC. It yields the protein CASSRASYNEQFF.

The chain uses TRBV7-9 and TRBJ2-1; D ambiguous. The ends were cut back, 5 bases at V and 6 bases at J, with 11 bases in the middle. The CDR3 spans 13 residues. The germline V gene has CDR1 SEHNR and CDR2 FQNEAQ (reference sequence). The CDR3 loop reads CASSPLGFNEQFF. CDR3 nucleotide sequence: TGTGCCAGCAGCCCCTTGGGGTTCAATGAGCAGTTCTTC.

The V and J genes are TRBV9 and TRBJ1-1; D ambiguous. Germline CDR1 and CDR2: SGDLS and YYNGEE. Trimming removed 4 bases from V and 7 bases from J, with 17 bases in between. The CDR3 contains 14 residues. CDR3 amino acids: CASSPTPDGIEAFF. In DNA form, the CDR3 reads TGTGCCAGCAGCCCAACACCGGACGGGATTGAAGCTTTCTTT.

The CDR3: CASSTGLAGEGQFF. As DNA, the CDR3 is TGTGCCAGCAGTACGGGACTAGCGGGAGAAGGGCAGTTCTTC. This rearrangement joins TRBV27 to TRBJ2-1; TRBD2 matches at 14 bases. CDR1 is MNHEY, CDR2 SMNVEV, per germline (reference sequence). The V segment lost 5 bases and the J segment 12 bases; nucleotides outside the gene matches: 6. The CDR3 is made up of 14 amino acids.

This chain joins TRBV20-1 and TRBJ1-5, with D unclear. V dropped 1 base and J dropped 5 bases, with 9 bases sitting between them. The CDR3 contains 13 residues. Germline V gives CDR1 DFQATT, CDR2 SNEGSKA (reference sequence). CDR3: CSARVGWDQPQHF. Here the CDR3 DNA reads TGCAGTGCTAGAGTCGGCTGGGATCAGCCCCAGCATTTT.

This chain joins TRBV6-4 and TRBJ2-3, with a possible D match to TRBD1 (5 bases). Per the germline V gene, CDR1 is MRHNA and CDR2 is SNTAGT. CDR3 length: 17 amino acids. Trimming cost V 0 bases and J 7 bases, with 20 bases left between them. CDR3 bases: TGTGCCAGCAGTGACTCAGGTTCTAAGGCAGGGTGGAATACGCAGTATTTT. Protein product: CASSDSGSKAGWNTQYF.

This chain uses TRBV12-3 or TRBV12-4 with TRBJ2-7, with D perhaps TRBD1 (5 bases). This CDR3 comprises 15 residues. V lost 8 bases and J lost 3, with 20 bases in between. CDR3 sequence: CASAWIQGGLYEQYF. The CDR3 nucleotides read TGTGCCAGCGCTTGGATTCAGGGTGGTCTCTACGAGCAGTACTTC.

The chain links TRBV6-5 to TRBJ1-5; D not resolved. The CDR3 has 14 amino acids. CDR1 and CDR2 (germline): MNHEY, SVGAGI. The V gene lost 1 base and the J gene lost 2 bases, with 6 bases spanning the gap. The DNA for the CDR3 is TGTGCCAGCAGTTACTTGAAGGGCAATCAGCCCCAGCATTTT. This codes for CASSYLKGNQPQHF.

There are a few counts of this clonotype. The CDR3 bases are TGCAGTGCTAGAGAGTGGGAGGAACAGCCCCAGCATTTT. Its translation is CSAREWEEQPQHF. The gene calls are TRBV20-1 and TRBJ1-5; D is unclear. This CDR3 comprises 13 residues. From germline, CDR1 is DFQATT and CDR2 SNEGSKA (reference sequence). The V and J ends lost 0 bases and 7 bases respectively, with 10 bases between them.

This sequence joins TRBV5-1 and TRBJ2-1, with TRBD1 matching 9 bases. This CDR3 comprises 14 residues. Per germline, CDR1 SGHRS and CDR2 YFSETQ. J gave up 8 bases and V 4 bases, and 7 bases lay outside the gene matches. CDR3 nucleotides: TGCGCCAGCAGCACCGGGACAGGGTGGGATGAGCAGTTCTTC. This codes for CASSTGTGWDEQFF.